This record looks at one TCR beta chain sequence and its context. Its antigen is currently unknown. The data were taken from a study of blood T cells in healthy people across ages. Overall study findings and caveats: Changes in expanded clonotypes were possibly confounded, as the CMV status of donors was unknown. Among T cells, TCR beta diversity per million cells dropped roughly linearly as age rose.

Together with a sample-barcoded 5' primer, a J-beta primer mix was included in a second PCR lasting about 6 to 11 cycles. Researchers report that a template-switch adaptor with 12 random nucleotides tagged each cDNA molecule. TCRdb re-analysed the 5' RACE reads in MiXCR, keeping a single row per CDR3 protein. The repertoire has roughly 1,300,000 distinct CDR3 sequences, 59% of them found once; the top ten carry about 6.7%. Sequenced input: blood. The clonotype originates from a man younger than 30 in good health.

DNA of the CDR3: TGTGCCAGCAGCCCCCACGACAGGGTTCATCAGCCCCAGCATTTT. Protein sequence: CASSPHDRVHQPQHF. J is TRBJ1-5 and V is TRBV7-2; 7 bases map to TRBD1. The length of the CDR3 is 15 residues. The V segment lost 5 bases and the J segment 5 bases; nucleotides outside the gene matches: 9. Germline V gene lookup returns CDR1 SGHTA and CDR2 FQGNSA.